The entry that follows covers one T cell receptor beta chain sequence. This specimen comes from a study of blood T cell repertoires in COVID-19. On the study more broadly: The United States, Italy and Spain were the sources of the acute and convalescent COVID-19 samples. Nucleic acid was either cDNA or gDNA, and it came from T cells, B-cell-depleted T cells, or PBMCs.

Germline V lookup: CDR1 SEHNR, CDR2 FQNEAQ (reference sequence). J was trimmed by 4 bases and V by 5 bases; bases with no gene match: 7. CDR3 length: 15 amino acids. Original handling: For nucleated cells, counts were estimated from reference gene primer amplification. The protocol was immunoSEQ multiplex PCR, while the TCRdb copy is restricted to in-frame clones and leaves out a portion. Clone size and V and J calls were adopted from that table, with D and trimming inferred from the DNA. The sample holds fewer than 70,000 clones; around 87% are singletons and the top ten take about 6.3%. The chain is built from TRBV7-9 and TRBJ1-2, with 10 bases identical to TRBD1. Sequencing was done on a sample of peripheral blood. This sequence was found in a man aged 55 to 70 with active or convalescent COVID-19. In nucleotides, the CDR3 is TGTGCCAGCAGCACCGGACAGGGGGGGGTCTATGGCTACACCTTC. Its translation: CASSTGQGGVYGYTF. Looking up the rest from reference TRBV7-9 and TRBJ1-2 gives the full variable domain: DTGVSQNPRHKITKRGQNVTFRCDPISEHNRLYWYRQTLGQGPEFLTYFQNEAQLEKSRLLSDRFSAERPKGSFSTLEIQRTEQGDSAMYLCASSTGQGGVYGYTFGSGTRLTVV.